This T cell receptor (beta chain) was recorded in a study of T cells after yellow fever vaccination. V lost 5 bases, J lost 2 bases, and 14 bases lay in between. This CDR3 comprises 15 residues. The germline V gene encodes CDR1 LGHDT and CDR2 YNNKEL (reference sequence). Ten or more counts support this clonotype. Its matching antigen is unknown. Study-wide points: From the bulk population, abundant clonotypes could contaminate and appear within FACS-sorted repertoires. Once the booster was given, most primary-vaccination clones reappeared, at about 96% for CD4 and approximately 88% for CD8.

TCR cDNA was made by 5'RACE template switching, adding a universal primer site and UMIs. MiXCR was run by TCRdb on the 5' RACE reads, yielding one entry per CDR3 protein. This table has 80,000 to 100,000 distinct CDR3 sequences, roughly 6% appearing once. Material: CD8+ T cells sorted from PBMCs, obtained 10 days after the yellow fever booster vaccination. The gene calls are TRBV3-1 and TRBJ2-3; no clear D. The TCR was taken from a man between 18 and 29 years old who received the YFV17D yellow fever vaccine. The CDR3 DNA sequence: TGTGCCAGCAGCGCAGTGGATCCTTTCACAGATACGCAGTATTTT. Translated, it gives CASSAVDPFTDTQYF.